Below, 20 T cell receptor beta chains from the same sample are listed, as sequenced in a study of T cells in Graves' hyperthyroidism and ophthalmopathy. Researchers took RNA transcripts and amplified the TCR beta CDR3 regions from them. A set of HTBI primers served as the primers for a first-round RT-PCR of the TCR CDR3. TCRdb re-analysed the multiplex PCR reads in MiXCR, keeping a single row per CDR3 protein. The sample shows 700,000 or so distinct CDR3 sequences, roughly 15% of them seen only once. The sample taken for sequencing was blood. These receptors originate from a woman aged 45 to 65 with Graves' ophthalmopathy.

The V call is TRBV6-5, the J call TRBJ1-3; 10 bases line up with TRBD1. Germline V gene sequence: CDR1 MNHEY, CDR2 SVGAGI. The CDR3 is 18 residues long. The V and J ends lost 2 bases and 0 bases, in that order; junction bases with no gene match: 7. DNA of the CDR3: TGTGCCAGCAGTTACGCCGGGACAGGGGCCCACTCTGGAAACACCATATATTTT. Amino acid sequence: CASSYAGTGAHSGNTIYF.

This clonotype showed up many times. V and J are TRBV27 and TRBJ1-1; no reliable D call. The CDR3 contains 15 residues. The germline V gene encodes CDR1 MNHEY and CDR2 SMNVEV (reference sequence). Trimming removed 3 bases at V and 0 bases at J, with 11 bases between. The CDR3 spells CASSLRGGMNTEAFF. CDR3 nucleotide sequence: TGTGCCAGCAGTTTGCGCGGCGGCATGAACACTGAAGCTTTCTTT.

This clonotype was detected a few times. The V call is TRBV19, the J call TRBJ1-1, with D possibly TRBD1 on 6 matching bases. Germline V lookup: CDR1 LNHDA, CDR2 SQIVND (reference sequence). This CDR3 is built from 15 residues. Trimming cost V 5 bases and J 0 bases, with 13 bases left between them. The CDR3 region is CASSQGHIMNTEAFF. DNA of the CDR3: TGTGCCAGTAGTCAGGGACACATCATGAACACTGAAGCTTTCTTT.

This clonotype was seen ten or more times. The chain couples TRBV28 to TRBJ2-5; 10 bases fit TRBD1. The trim removed 4 bases at V and 2 bases at J, leaving 4 bases unmatched. The CDR3 is 15 amino acids. The germline gives CDR1 MDHEN, CDR2 SYDVKM. The CDR3 is CASSSRDRGQETQYF. In DNA, the CDR3 is TGTGCCAGCAGTTCCCGGGACAGGGGACAAGAGACCCAGTACTTC.

The chain combines TRBV7-9 with TRBJ2-5; 7 bases match TRBD2. The CDR3 sequence is 15 residues long. Germline loops: CDR1 SEHNR, CDR2 FQNEAQ (reference sequence). Trimming cost V 6 bases and J 5 bases; bases outside gene matches: 12. CDR3: CASSSSGGGGETQYF. In DNA, the CDR3 is TGTGCCAGCAGTTCTAGCGGAGGAGGAGGGGAGACCCAGTACTTC. Together with reference TRBV7-9 and TRBJ2-5, the CDR3 gives the full variable domain: DTGVSQNPRHKITKRGQNVTFRCDPISEHNRLYWYRQTLGQGPEFLTYFQNEAQLEKSRLLSDRFSAERPKGSFSTLEIQRTEQGDSAMYLCASSSSGGGGETQYFGPGTRLLVL.

This clonotype has at least ten counts. The chain uses TRBV5-1 and TRBJ2-1, with 9 bases matching TRBD1. Trimming at V came to 5 bases and at J to 3 bases, leaving 12 bases not matched to a gene. CDR1 is SGHRS and CDR2 is YFSETQ in the germline V gene. CDR3 size: 17 residues. CDR3 residues: CASRNGPGTGIYNEQFF. CDR3 nucleotides: TGCGCCAGCAGAAATGGCCCCGGGACAGGGATCTACAATGAGCAGTTCTTC.

This clonotype was seen repeatedly, ten times or more. V usage is TRBV5-5 and J usage is TRBJ1-5, with 8 bases that match TRBD1. Germline values: CDR1 SGHKS, CDR2 YYEKEE (reference sequence). The CDR3 runs to 13 residues. V trimming: 7 bases; J trimming: 5 bases; junction bases outside the gene matches: 5. The CDR3 reads CASGDRGDQPQHF. The CDR3, as DNA: TGTGCCAGCGGAGACAGGGGAGATCAGCCCCAGCATTTT.

Concerning this clonotype itself: A read error may explain this, as a much larger clone is one base away. V gene TRBV7-2 combines with J gene TRBJ2-1; a weak D match, TRBD1 (6 bases). The CDR3 has 14 amino acids. CDR1 SGHTA and CDR2 FQGNSA come from the germline V gene. CDR3 nucleotides: TGTGCCGGCAGGGGAATGACCTCCTACAATGAGCAGTTCTTC. It specifies CAGRGMTSYNEQFF.

The chain is built from TRBV13 and TRBJ1-2; 8 bases align to TRBD1. V lost 4 bases and J lost 4; bases outside the gene matches: 14. In germline, CDR1 is PRHDT, CDR2 FYEKMQ (reference sequence). The CDR3 covers 17 residues. CDR3 residues: CASSSTGDGVAGYGYTF. The CDR3 coding sequence is TGTGCCAGCAGCTCGACAGGGGATGGGGTTGCTGGCTATGGCTACACCTTC.

This clonotype showed up many times. This sequence joins TRBV7-2 and TRBJ1-5; no reliable D call. V was pared by 2 bases and J by 5 bases, with 7 bases between. There are 13 residues in the CDR3. The germline V gene has CDR1 SGHTA and CDR2 FQGNSA. CDR3 nucleotides: TGTGCCAGCAGCTTACCGGGAGATCAGCCCCAGCATTTT. It yields the protein CASSLPGDQPQHF.

This clonotype has a handful of counts. The V and J genes are TRBV19 and TRBJ1-5; D is undetermined. The CDR3 is 13 residues long. In germline, CDR1 is LNHDA, CDR2 SQIVND (reference sequence). Deletions cut 3 bases from V and 4 bases from J, with 7 bases between. CDR3 sequence reads: CASSIPANQPQHF. CDR3 nucleotide sequence: TGTGCCAGTAGTATCCCTGCGAATCAGCCCCAGCATTTT. The full variable domain, with the rest looked up from reference TRBV19 and TRBJ1-5, is DGGITQSPKYLFRKEGQNVTLSCEQNLNHDAMYWYRQDPGQGLRLIYYSQIVNDFQKGDIAEGYSVSREKKESFPLTVTSAQKNPTAFYLCASSIPANQPQHFGDGTRLSIL.

This clonotype was recorded at least ten times. The chain has TRBV28 and TRBJ1-1; D not certain. This CDR3 is built from 12 residues. Germline lookup yields CDR1 MDHEN and CDR2 SYDVKM. The V gene lost 1 base and the J gene lost 4 bases, with 4 bases spanning the gap. The CDR3 nucleotides read TGTGCCAGCAGTTTATTTAGCACTGAAGCTTTCTTT. Encoded protein: CASSLFSTEAFF. The entire variable domain, with the rest obtained from reference TRBV28 and TRBJ1-1, is as follows: DVKVTQSSRYLVKRTGEKVFLECVQDMDHENMFWYRQDPGLGLRLIYFSYDVKMKEKGDIPEGYSVSREKKERFSLILESASTNQTSMYLCASSLFSTEAFFGQGTRLTVV.

Concerning this clonotype itself: A read error is possible here, since a much larger clone lies one base away. The V and J genes are TRBV12-3 or TRBV12-4 and TRBJ2-1; the match to TRBD2 covers 8 bases. There are 15 residues in the CDR3. CDR3 in amino acids: CAGSLKGLGDNEQFF. CDR3 coding DNA: TGTGCCGGCAGTTTAAAGGGACTAGGAGACAATGAGCAGTTCTTC.

The J gene is TRBJ2-1, the V gene TRBV2; 14 bases line up with TRBD2. The CDR3 is made up of 16 amino acids. The V and J ends lost 3 bases and 12 bases, in that order; junction bases with no gene match: 10. Germline V gene sequence: CDR1 SNHLY, CDR2 FYNNEI. The chain's CDR3 is CASSDSGLAGVGGQFF. The CDR3 region has the DNA TGTGCCAGCAGTGATTCGGGACTAGCGGGAGTCGGTGGGCAGTTCTTC.

The sample holds a few counts of this clonotype. The chain combines TRBV19 with TRBJ2-7, with D unresolved. Germline lookup yields CDR1 LNHDA and CDR2 SQIVND (reference sequence). Trimming cost V 0 bases and J 3 bases, with 12 bases left between them. The CDR3 is 15 amino acids. The DNA of the CDR3 is TGTGCCAGTAGTATAGAGTCAGGAAGGAACTACGAGCAGTACTTC. Protein product: CASSIESGRNYEQYF.

This clonotype was observed many times. This chain connects TRBV11-2 to TRBJ2-2, with TRBD1 matching over 7 bases. The J segment lost 1 base and the V segment lost 5 bases, leaving 4 bases of the junction unmatched. Germline V gene sequence: CDR1 SGHAT, CDR2 FQNNGV. The CDR3 has 15 residues. The CDR3, as DNA: TGTGCCAGCAGCATAAGACAGGGGAACACCGGGGAGCTGTTTTTT. This gives the protein CASSIRQGNTGELFF.

At least ten counts were recorded for this clonotype. J is TRBJ1-1 and V is TRBV11-1; maybe TRBD1 (5 bases). The length of the CDR3 is 16 residues. In germline, CDR1 is SGHAT, CDR2 FQDESV (reference sequence). The V and J ends lost 0 bases and 1 base respectively, with 12 bases between them. The CDR3 DNA sequence: TGTGCCAGCAGCTTAGCGTGGGCAGGGTCGAACACTGAAGCTTTCTTT. This encodes CASSLAWAGSNTEAFF. The entire variable domain, with the rest obtained from reference TRBV11-1 and TRBJ1-1, is as follows: EAEVAQSPRYKITEKSQAVAFWCDPISGHATLYWYRQILGQGPELLVQFQDESVVDDSQLPKDRFSAERLKGVDSTLKIQPAELGDSAMYLCASSLAWAGSNTEAFFGQGTRLTVV.

Many counts were recorded for this clonotype. V usage is TRBV27 and J usage is TRBJ1-2, with TRBD1 identical over 9 bases. The CDR3 extends over 15 amino acids. Losses at the gene ends were 6 bases for V and 2 bases for J; bases not matched to a gene: 7. The germline V gene encodes CDR1 MNHEY and CDR2 SMNVEV (reference sequence). The CDR3 sequence is CASRLTGGKNYGYTF. CDR3 DNA: TGTGCCAGCAGGCTGACAGGGGGAAAAAACTATGGCTACACCTTC.

This clonotype has at least ten counts. The DNA for the CDR3 is TGTGCCAGCAGCTTCCGACTAGCGGGAGTAGCCGAGCAGTACTTC. Translated: CASSFRLAGVAEQYF. The rearrangement uses TRBV7-9 and TRBJ2-7, with 12 bases matching TRBD2. This CDR3 is built from 15 residues. Germline V gives CDR1 SEHNR, CDR2 FQNEAQ (reference sequence). With 3 bases clipped from V and 6 bases from J, the junction kept 6 bases outside the gene matches.

The chain couples TRBV24-1 to TRBJ2-5; TRBD1 agrees at 11 bases. V lost 3 bases and J lost 5; bases outside the gene matches: 7. Germline V gene lookup returns CDR1 KGHDR and CDR2 SFDVKD. The CDR3 has 16 residues. DNA of the CDR3: TGTGCCACCAGTGATAGGACAGGGGGCGCCTTGGAGACCCAGTACTTC. Residues: CATSDRTGGALETQYF.